The sequence of this TCR beta chain was determined in a study of CD8 T cells in Susac syndrome. High-throughput TCR beta sequencing covered peripheral CD8+ and CD4+ T cells. RNA totalling roughly 0.45 to 1 ug underwent reverse transcription with random hexamers. Amplification of TCR beta CDR3 spanned 54 Vbeta and 13 Jbeta via immunoSEQ multiplex PCR. TCRdb passed the immunoSEQ multiplex PCR reads through MiXCR, listing each CDR3 protein once. The table includes approximately 210,000 distinct CDR3 sequences, around 93% detected once. This CDR3 region has 15 residues. V lost 3 bases and J lost 4; bases outside the gene matches: 3. From germline, CDR1 is SGHTA and CDR2 FQGTGA.

The source of this sequence is a human donor with Susac syndrome. This sequence joins TRBV7-3 and TRBJ2-1, with TRBD2 matching 10 bases. Sequenced material: CD4+ T cells from PBMCs. The CDR3 here is CASSFTTSGYNEQFF. The DNA of the CDR3 is TGTGCCAGCAGCTTCACGACTAGCGGGTACAATGAGCAGTTCTTC.